The TCR beta chain described here comes from a study of cytomegalovirus exposure and HLA in healthy donors. The V gene end was trimmed by 0 bases and the J gene end by 6 bases; junction bases not matched to a gene: 3. The germline CDR1 and CDR2 sequences are KGHSH and LQKENI. CDR3 size: 15 residues. General observations from the study: Analysis performed later showed TCR beta chains linked to HLA being more clonally expanded than equally common others. Across donors, presence/absence analyses took sequencing depth to be roughly uniform. Cytomegalovirus-associated TCR beta chains were listed, numbering under 200.

The PCR was carried out with 60 Vbeta primers and 13 Jbeta primers. The table came from immunoSEQ multiplex PCR; TCRdb's copy has only in-frame clones and leaves some out. The table records approximately 110,000 clones, around 80% of them present only once. Concerning this clone itself: Its antigen is undetermined.

The sequence derives from a female donor in good health and CMV-seropositive. This chain uses TRBV18 with TRBJ2-2, with 8 bases lining up with TRBD1. The sample consisted of PBMCs. CDR3 DNA: TGTGCCAGCTCACCACCGCAGGACAGGGCCGGGGAGCTGTTTTTT. It specifies CASSPPQDRAGELFF.